Listed here are 26 T cell receptor beta chains from one sample, sequenced in a study of regulatory T cells in long-lasting Graves disease. Arm-PCR of CDR3 regions and iRepertoire HTBI primers were used to build TCR beta libraries. TCRdb re-called the multiplex PCR reads with MiXCR, one entry per CDR3 protein. The sample shows around 500,000 distinct CDR3 sequences, about 16% of them seen only once. The time point: newly diagnosed GD, antithyroid drugs for less than 3 months. Extracted RNA from PBMCs served as the source of the TCR library. This same sample was also part of a study on T cells in Graves' hyperthyroidism and ophthalmopathy.

The source material was peripheral blood mononuclear cells (PBMCs), sampled at new diagnosis, from a patient treated with antithyroid drugs. The receptors stem from a middle-aged woman with Graves disease.

This clonotype was seen more than once but under ten times. This rearrangement joins TRBV28 to TRBJ2-1, with no clear D. V lost 6 bases, J lost 9 bases, and 18 bases lay in between. This CDR3 contains 14 residues. Germline V gene data show CDR1 as MDHEN and CDR2 as SYDVKM. For the CDR3, the DNA is TGTGCCAGCAGCCCAACTACACCGCGCGGTGAGCAGTTCTTC. It codes for CASSPTTPRGEQFF. Looking up the rest from reference TRBV28 and TRBJ2-1 gives the full variable domain: DVKVTQSSRYLVKRTGEKVFLECVQDMDHENMFWYRQDPGLGLRLIYFSYDVKMKEKGDIPEGYSVSREKKERFSLILESASTNQTSMYLCASSPTTPRGEQFFGPGTRLTVL.

This clonotype was counted many times. The rearrangement links TRBV28 to TRBJ2-3, with 9 bases aligning to TRBD1. Germline CDR1 MDHEN, CDR2 SYDVKM. V lost 4 bases, J lost 3 bases, and 5 bases stayed unmatched. The CDR3 length is 15 residues. The CDR3 nucleotides read TGTGCCAGCAGTTCACAGGGGGCGAGTACAGATACGCAGTATTTT. Residues: CASSSQGASTDTQYF.

V usage is TRBV19 and J usage is TRBJ2-1; no reliable D call. Germline V gene lookup returns CDR1 LNHDA and CDR2 SQIVND (reference sequence). The length of the CDR3 is 13 residues. Trimming left V 4 bases short and J 4 bases short, with 8 bases between. In DNA, the CDR3 is TGTGCCAGTAGTAGGAATACTTACAATGAGCAGTTCTTC. This codes for CASSRNTYNEQFF.

This clonotype has at least ten counts. The gene calls are TRBV2 and TRBJ1-1, with D unclear. V was pared by 8 bases and J by 0 bases, with 7 bases between. The CDR3 covers 12 residues. Germline-derived CDR1 and CDR2 are SNHLY and FYNNEI. This CDR3 is CASRVVNTEAFF. The CDR3 coding sequence is TGTGCCAGCCGTGTGGTGAACACTGAAGCTTTCTTT.

The chain recombines TRBV27 with TRBJ1-2, with a tentative D call TRBD1 (5 bases). V was clipped by 6 bases and J by 4 bases, with 15 bases between them. CDR1 is MNHEY, CDR2 SMNVEV, per germline (reference sequence). The CDR3 runs to 14 residues. The CDR3 sequence is CASSASEGPYGYTF. DNA of the CDR3: TGTGCCAGCAGCGCCTCGGAGGGGCCCTATGGCTACACCTTC.

The CDR3 bases are TGTGCCACCAGCAAAGGGGAAATGGAGTGGGAGCAGTACTTC. This sequence encodes CATSKGEMEWEQYF. This chain links TRBV15 with TRBJ2-7; D perhaps matches TRBD1 (5 bases). CDR3 length equals 14 residues. V was clipped by 4 bases and J by 7 bases, with 17 bases between them. The germline CDR1 and CDR2 sequences are LNHNV and YYDKDF (reference sequence).

This chain connects TRBV20-1 to TRBJ2-7; 8 bases are a match to TRBD1. Germline CDR1 reads DFQATT; CDR2 reads SNEGSKA (reference sequence). V lost 3 bases and J lost 3; bases outside the gene matches: 7. The CDR3 runs to 14 residues. CDR3 DNA: TGCAGTGCTAGCCCCGGGACAGGTCTCTACGAGCAGTACTTC. This gives the protein CSASPGTGLYEQYF.

Concerning this clonotype: This may arise from a read error, as a much more abundant clone is one base away. V usage is TRBV5-1 and J usage is TRBJ2-3, with D perhaps TRBD1 or TRBD2 (5 bases each). Trimming removed 5 bases at V and 6 bases at J, with 16 bases between. CDR3 size: 14 residues. Germline V gene lookup returns CDR1 SGHRS and CDR2 YFSETQ. The CDR3 region has the DNA TGCGCCAGCAGAACGGGGCCGCTGGGGGATACGCAGTATTTT. Translating gives CASRTGPLGDTQYF. The complete variable domain, with remaining parts taken from reference TRBV5-1 and TRBJ2-3, reads KAGVTQTPRYLIKTRGQQVTLSCSPISGHRSVSWYQQTPGQGLQFLFEYFSETQRNKGNFPGRFSGRQFSNSRSEMNVSTLELGDSALYLCASRTGPLGDTQYFGPGTRLTVL.

This clonotype came up a few times. The chain couples TRBV11-2 to TRBJ1-2; 8 nucleotides line up with TRBD1. The CDR3 is made up of 16 amino acids. In germline, CDR1 is SGHAT, CDR2 FQNNGV. J lost 3 bases, V lost 5 bases, and 11 bases had no gene match. The CDR3 loop reads CASSNGGAGGDYGYTF. The DNA of the CDR3 is TGTGCCAGCAGCAACGGGGGGGCAGGGGGCGACTATGGCTACACCTTC.

In this sample, this clonotype turned up a few times. The genes are TRBV29-1 and TRBJ1-2; D perhaps matches TRBD1 (6 bases). Trimming removed 7 bases at V and 6 bases at J, with 21 bases between. The CDR3 consists of 14 residues. Germline loops: CDR1 SQVTM, CDR2 ANQGSEA. CDR3 coding DNA: TGCAGCGCTGGGTCCTCCGGGACATCTAATGGCTACACCTTC. It codes for CSAGSSGTSNGYTF.

This clonotype appeared many times. This chain joins TRBV6-5 and TRBJ2-7, with TRBD1 identical over 10 bases. Germline CDR1 is MNHEY and CDR2 is SVGAGI. The V gene end was trimmed by 6 bases and the J gene end by 4 bases; junction bases not matched to a gene: 6. This CDR3 is built from 14 residues. CDR3 sequence (DNA): TGTGCCAGCAGCTACGGGACAGGGGAATACGAGCAGTACTTC. This codes for CASSYGTGEYEQYF.

In this sample, this clonotype turned up many times. This sequence joins TRBV28 and TRBJ1-1; D is unclear. The V gene lost 5 bases and the J gene lost 10 bases, with 17 bases spanning the gap. CDR1 and CDR2 (germline): MDHEN, SYDVKM. The CDR3 is made up of 13 amino acids. The CDR3 DNA follows: TGTGCCAGCAGTCCCCCGCGGGCCCAGGTAGCTTTCTTT. Translating it yields CASSPPRAQVAFF.

This rearrangement joins TRBV15 to TRBJ1-2; D uncertain. V was shortened by 1 base and J by 0 bases, with 9 bases between the two germline ends. The germline CDR1 and CDR2 sequences are LNHNV and YYDKDF (reference sequence). This CDR3 is built from 15 residues. The CDR3 nucleotides read TGTGCCACCAGCAGAGGGGCGAGGGCTAACTATGGCTACACCTTC. Amino acid sequence: CATSRGARANYGYTF.

V and J are TRBV5-5 and TRBJ2-2, with D perhaps TRBD1 or TRBD2 (6 bases each). CDR1 is SGHKS, CDR2 YYEKEE, per germline (reference sequence). V dropped 5 bases and J dropped 9 bases, with 11 bases sitting between them. The CDR3 has 12 amino acids. The chain's CDR3 is CASSHGGRELFF. CDR3 sequence (DNA): TGTGCCAGCAGTCACGGGGGCCGGGAGCTGTTTTTT.

This clonotype was seen at least ten times. CDR3 amino acids: CASSEVGVGNQPQHF. The DNA for the CDR3 is TGTGCCAGCAGTGAAGTGGGGGTAGGGAATCAGCCCCAGCATTTT. V usage is TRBV2 and J usage is TRBJ1-5; D may be TRBD1 (5 bases). This CDR3 is built from 15 residues. CDR1 is SNHLY and CDR2 is FYNNEI in the germline V gene. Trimming removed 1 base from V and 4 bases from J, with 11 bases in between.

This clonotype has ten or more counts. In nucleotides, the CDR3 is TGTGCCTGGAGTTCGGGACAGTCTGTTGGCTCTGGAAACACCATATATTTT. This encodes CAWSSGQSVGSGNTIYF. The V and J genes are TRBV30 and TRBJ1-3; 7 positions agree with TRBD1. CDR3 length equals 17 residues. After removal of 2 bases from V and 0 bases from J, the junction contained 10 bases not matched to a gene. Germline V lookup: CDR1 GTSNPN, CDR2 SVGIG (reference sequence).

This clonotype was seen only a few times. The V and J genes are TRBV24-1 and TRBJ1-5; 7 bases match TRBD1. Germline values: CDR1 KGHDR, CDR2 SFDVKD. J lost 3 bases, V lost 9 bases, and 13 bases had no gene match. This CDR3 spans 16 amino acids. CDR3 DNA sequence: TGTGCCACCGATAAGAGGGGGCAAATGAACAATCAGCCCCAGCATTTT. This gives the protein CATDKRGQMNNQPQHF.

This clonotype was detected a few times. The chain combines TRBV4-1 with TRBJ2-1, with a possible D match to TRBD2 (7 bases). V lost 2 bases and J lost 3, with 17 bases in between. CDR3 length: 17 residues. Germline V CDR1 and CDR2: MGHRA, YSYEKL. The CDR3: CASSQPWGGGRYNEQFF. Here the CDR3 DNA reads TGCGCCAGCAGCCAACCTTGGGGCGGGGGCCGCTACAATGAGCAGTTCTTC.

The gene calls are TRBV30 and TRBJ2-7; 7 nucleotides agree with TRBD1. The CDR3 runs 11 residues. Per the germline V gene, CDR1 is GTSNPN and CDR2 is SVGIG (reference sequence). The trim removed 5 bases at V and 5 bases at J, leaving 3 bases unmatched. In DNA, the CDR3 is TGTGCCTGGCGACAGGGCAACGAGCAGTACTTC. Translating it yields CAWRQGNEQYF. The whole variable domain, filled in from reference TRBV30 and TRBJ2-7, reads SQTIHQWPATLVQPVGSPLSLECTVEGTSNPNLYWYRQAAGRGLQLLFYSVGIGQISSEVPQNLSASRPQDRQFILSSKKLLLSDSGFYLCAWRQGNEQYFGPGTRLTVT.

This clonotype was detected once. The chain employs TRBV19 and TRBJ1-6; TRBD1 might be the D (6 bases). The CDR3 runs 14 residues. From germline, CDR1 is LNHDA and CDR2 SQIVND (reference sequence). The V gene lost 8 bases and the J gene lost 5 bases, with 13 bases spanning the gap. This CDR3 is CASGGDTNNSPLHF. CDR3 in DNA: TGTGCCAGTGGCGGGGACACCAATAATTCACCCCTCCACTTT.

This clonotype was seen more than once but under ten times. The chain uses TRBV12-5 and TRBJ2-7; either TRBD1 or TRBD2 may fit D (5 bases each). The CDR3 length is 11 residues. Germline V CDR1 and CDR2: LGHNT, FRNRAP. V was shortened by 7 bases and J by 2 bases, with 6 bases between the two germline ends. CDR3 amino acids: CASAGPYEQYF. CDR3 nucleotides: TGTGCTAGTGCGGGGCCCTACGAGCAGTACTTC.

This clonotype has ten or more counts. The chain is built from TRBV2 and TRBJ1-1, with 9 positions matching TRBD1. This CDR3 contains 13 residues. The germline V gene has CDR1 SNHLY and CDR2 FYNNEI. The trim removed 8 bases at V and 4 bases at J, leaving 5 bases unmatched. The CDR3 DNA follows: TGTGCCAGCCAGACAGGGGGGGGCACTGAAGCTTTCTTT. This sequence encodes CASQTGGGTEAFF.

This clonotype showed up many times. The rearrangement links TRBV2 to TRBJ2-3, with 10 bases matching TRBD2. V lost 10 bases to trimming and J lost 5 bases; unmatched junction nucleotides: 9. CDR3 length: 14 residues. Germline CDR1 reads SNHLY; CDR2 reads FYNNEI. CDR3 sequence: CATTSGGAGDTQYF. CDR3 DNA sequence: TGTGCCACAACAAGCGGGGGGGCTGGAGATACGCAGTATTTT. Based on the CDR3 plus reference TRBV2 and TRBJ2-3, the full variable domain is EPEVTQTPSHQVTQMGQEVILRCVPISNHLYFYWYRQILGQKVEFLVSFYNNEISEKSEIFDDQFSVERPDGSNFTLKIRSTKLEDSAMYFCATTSGGAGDTQYFGPGTRLTVL.

This clonotype was seen at least ten times. The chain links TRBV24-1 to TRBJ2-3; D is unclear. This CDR3 region has 14 residues. The V gene lost 2 bases and the J gene lost 6 bases, with 11 bases spanning the gap. CDR1 KGHDR and CDR2 SFDVKD come from the germline V gene. CDR3 nucleotides: TGTGCCACCAGTGATTCCGGGTCCTACGATACGCAGTATTTT. This sequence encodes CATSDSGSYDTQYF.

This clonotype has ten or more counts. The chain has TRBV20-1 and TRBJ1-1; the D gene is possibly TRBD1 (5 bases). The CDR3 consists of 15 residues. The V end was cut by 4 bases, the J end by 5 bases, with 20 bases between. From germline, CDR1 is DFQATT and CDR2 SNEGSKA (reference sequence). CDR3 region: CSAKLPLGVETEAFF. In DNA, the CDR3 is TGCAGTGCTAAACTACCCCTAGGGGTCGAAACTGAAGCTTTCTTT.

Concerning this clonotype itself: One base away lies a much larger clone, so this may be a sequencing read error. This rearrangement joins TRBV28 to TRBJ1-5; D remains ambiguous. The CDR3 sequence is 15 residues long. The germline gives CDR1 MDHEN, CDR2 SYDVKM. The CDR3 nucleotides are TGTGCCAGCAGTTCCCACAAGGGAAGCAATGAGCCCCAGCATTTT. Protein: CASSSHKGSNEPQHF.